What follows is one TCR beta chain and its context. This clone's antigen is unknown. No clone much larger than this one lies a single base away; base qualities are absent. For repertoire sequencing, the TCR beta CDR3 regions were amplified from RNA transcripts. A first-round RT-PCR used HTBI primers with the Qiagen OneStep RT-PCR kit, followed by a second-round multiplex PCR, size selection and purification. The libraries underwent paired-end sequencing with 100 bp reads on an Illumina HiSeq2000. Under the source paper's analysis protocol: SOAPnuke was used to process the reads, throwing out any read that had adapters, had uncalled bases, had a mean Phred below 15, or lacked an exact constant-primer or identifier match. COPE v1.2.5 was used to merge high-quality paired reads. Each unique nucleotide sequence was defined as a clonotype, and clonotypes were aligned to IMGT TRB V, D and J references with MiTCR v1.1. The analysis was limited to V-J combinations with a frequency above 0.0001, which together covered approximately 99% of repertoires. For each V-J combination, a TCR clonal expansion and chaos score was defined as the ratio of F50 clonal expansion to chaos observed in the TCRdist matrix. Welch's t-statistics and random forest were used to narrow the features down to approximately 13 V-J combinations, which were then fed into a naive Bayes classifier. Thyroid-blood repertoire similarity was quantified with the Morisita-Horn index. TCRdb ran its own pipeline on the public reads, namely fastp trimming at Q25 and MiXCR clone calling, and kept in-frame beta chains. A single entry per CDR3 protein holds the most common genes and DNA from its merged rows. In this record, the V and J calls reflect TCRdb's handling and not the investigators' own analysis. This sample comprises about 740,000 distinct CDR3 sequences, 40% of them detected only once. Of the sample, roughly 46% falls within the top ten clones.

V is reduced by 5 bases and J by 0 bases, leaving a spacing of 17 bases between them. CDR1 and CDR2 are read off the germline V gene (reference sequence) as SEHNR and FQNEAQ. From the cysteine through the phenylalanine, the CDR3 covers 16 amino acids. The only DNA kept is the CDR3, 48 bases in frame from the first base. This record belongs to a study of Graves' ophthalmopathy and Graves' hyperthyroidism (dated 2018 in TCRdb). Some background on the complete study: Peripheral blood was collected at initial diagnosis, before any treatment. The study used signatures of the TCR beta repertoire to tell Graves' ophthalmopathy apart from Graves' hyperthyroidism and to predict which patients would progress to ophthalmopathy. In total, 135 blood samples were TCR-sequenced: some 40 ophthalmopathy, around 75 hyperthyroidism and 17 hyperthyroidism-to-ophthalmopathy patients. A discovery set of about a hundred patients (around 44 ophthalmopathy, approximately 58 stable hyperthyroidism) was enrolled to explore V-J signatures distinguishing ophthalmopathy from hyperthyroidism. For independent validation, a separate cohort was made up of 18 to 20 hyperthyroidism patients plus 17 patients who later progressed from hyperthyroidism to ophthalmopathy. In five or six hyperthyroidism patients, the T-cell repertoires found in thyroid tissue were compared with those found in blood. Following sampling, methimazole starting at 30 mg daily was administered to hyperthyroidism patients, and high-dose intravenous methylprednisolone was administered to ophthalmopathy patients.

Patients with ophthalmopathy had moderately to severely active disease, with a Clinical Activity Score of 3 or more, a NOSPECS grade of 4 or more, and a disease duration of less than 3 months. Patients were excluded if they had other autoimmune diseases, uncontrolled infections, pregnancy or lactation. Clinical symptoms, serum thyroxine, TRAb, thyroid ultrasound and orbital computed tomography were used for diagnosis. Using Ficoll-Paque density gradient centrifugation, PBMCs were isolated from 9.5 to 10 ml of fresh peripheral blood. Total RNA was extracted using Trizol reagent, and RNA quality was checked on an Agilent 2100 Bioanalyzer. What the authors observed across the whole study: Sample size was not predetermined statistically, and investigators were not blinded to group allocation. In validation, the model predicted ophthalmopathy progression with 55% to 71% sensitivity and roughly 78% specificity; more than ten predicted patients were CT-confirmed with GO in a median of about 6.2 months. Most expanded thyroid clonotypes with a frequency above 0.001 also appeared in blood, which suggests that blood repertoires may reflect the immune response in the thyroid. Ophthalmopathy was separated from stable hyperthyroidism by the 13-signature model with more than 85% sensitivity and 81% to 84% specificity in cross-validation and with 80%/75% in the test set.

The rearrangement joined TRBV7-9 to TRBJ2-7; the D gene is possibly TRBD2, with 6 bases matching. The sample consisted of peripheral blood. The source of this sequence is an adult man with Graves' ophthalmopathy. In nucleotides, the sequence is TGTGCCAGCAGCCAAGACGAACGGGGGTACTCCTACGAGCAGTACTTC. Its coded protein is CASSQDERGYSYEQYF.